The 18 T cell receptor beta chains in this list originate from one sample, sequenced in a study of T cells after yellow fever vaccination. One entry per CDR3 protein, called by TCRdb with MiXCR from the 5' RACE reads. The table lists some 120,000 distinct CDR3 sequences, 8.9% of them singletons. The sequences come from CD8+ T cells sorted from PBMCs, collected on the day of the yellow fever booster vaccination. These receptor sequences come from a man aged 18 to 30 who received the YFV17D yellow fever vaccine.

The table lists this clonotype with many counts. The chain links TRBV6-5 to TRBJ2-5; 8 bases are a match to TRBD1. V shed 4 bases and J 7 bases; nucleotides not matched to a gene: 5. Germline CDR1 reads MNHEY; CDR2 reads SVGAGI. The CDR3 is 13 amino acids. In DNA form, the CDR3 reads TGTGCCAGCAGTTCAGACAGGGGAGGGACCCAGTACTTC. Its protein is CASSSDRGGTQYF.

In this sample, this clonotype turned up a few times. The chain joins TRBV6-5 to TRBJ1-2; the D is unclear. The CDR3 sequence is 13 residues long. CDR1 is MNHEY and CDR2 is SVGAGI in the germline V gene. V lost 5 bases to trimming and J lost 7 bases, with 14 bases between them. The CDR3 DNA follows: TGTGCCAGCAGTAGTGGACGGTTAGGTGGCTACACCTTC. Its translation: CASSSGRLGGYTF.

At least ten counts were recorded for this clonotype. The chain combines TRBV29-1 with TRBJ1-2; D is unclear. The CDR3 is 15 amino acids. Germline V gene lookup returns CDR1 SQVTM and CDR2 ANQGSEA. Deletions cut 1 base from V and 0 bases from J, with 12 bases between. CDR3 DNA sequence: TGCAGCGTTGAAGTCGCGAGCTCGGCTAACTATGGCTACACCTTC. Translated, it gives CSVEVASSANYGYTF.

This clonotype appeared a few times. This rearrangement joins TRBV6-2 or TRBV6-3 to TRBJ2-1; D unresolved. V was shortened by 5 bases and J by 5 bases, with 7 bases between the two germline ends. CDR1 MNHEY and CDR2 SVGEGT come from the germline V gene. The CDR3 length is 12 residues. CDR3 amino acids: CASSSVDNEQFF. CDR3 sequence (DNA): TGTGCCAGCAGTAGTGTAGACAATGAGCAGTTCTTC.

This clonotype was seen ten or more times. The chain combines TRBV29-1 with TRBJ2-1; TRBD1 matches at 10 bases. Germline CDR1 and CDR2: SQVTM and ANQGSEA. The CDR3 sequence is 12 residues long. Trimming at V came to 8 bases and at J to 8 bases, leaving 6 bases not matched to a gene. Written as DNA, the CDR3 is TGCAGCATCCGGGACAGGGGCGATGAGCAGTTCTTC. Translated: CSIRDRGDEQFF.

A few counts support this clonotype. V is TRBV4-1 and J is TRBJ2-2; 8 bases are a match to TRBD2. The J segment lost 5 bases and the V segment lost 8 bases, leaving 10 bases of the junction unmatched. CDR3 length equals 15 residues. The germline V gene has CDR1 MGHRA and CDR2 YSYEKL. The CDR3 DNA follows: TGCGCCAGCGCGTTGTCGGCTAGCGGGACCGGGGAGCTGTTTTTT. Translating it yields CASALSASGTGELFF.

J is TRBJ2-5 and V is TRBV20-1; no clear D gene. Between the trimmed V and J ends, which lost 3 bases and 5 bases, there was a span of 10 bases. Germline CDR1 reads DFQATT; CDR2 reads SNEGSKA (reference sequence). The CDR3 loop spans 12 amino acids. The CDR3 DNA is TGCAGTGCTAGCCGTGAAGGGGAGACCCAGTACTTC. It is translated as CSASREGETQYF.

Ten or more counts support this clonotype. The DNA for the CDR3 is TGTGCCATCAGTGAGAGGTCGGGGGGTAGCAATCAGCCCCAGCATTTT. Translated: CAISERSGGSNQPQHF. The gene calls are TRBV10-3 and TRBJ1-5; D is possibly TRBD1 (5 bases). This CDR3 spans 16 amino acids. V was trimmed by 2 bases and J by 0 bases, leaving 11 bases between them. Germline CDR1 is ENHRY and CDR2 is SYGVKD.

There are a few counts of this clonotype. The chain employs TRBV7-2 and TRBJ2-1; 7 nucleotides agree with TRBD1. This CDR3 contains 17 residues. After removal of 5 bases from V and 0 bases from J, the junction contained 10 bases not matched to a gene. Germline V gene data show CDR1 as SGHTA and CDR2 as FQGNSA. The CDR3 DNA reads TGTGCCAGCAGCGGGGACAGCAAAATTAGCTCCTACAATGAGCAGTTCTTC. As protein: CASSGDSKISSYNEQFF.

This clonotype has just a few counts. The chain is built from TRBV12-3 or TRBV12-4 and TRBJ2-2; TRBD1 aligns across 10 bases. After removal of 5 bases from V and 4 bases from J, the junction contained 4 bases not matched to a gene. The CDR3 runs to 15 residues. Here the CDR3 DNA reads TGTGCCAGCAGTACAAGACAGGGGGCCACCGGGGAGCTGTTTTTT. Its protein product is CASSTRQGATGELFF.

This clonotype was detected ten times or more. The chain has TRBV29-1 and TRBJ1-2; 7 bases fit TRBD1. V gave up 7 bases and J gave up 1 base; unmatched junction bases: 6. Germline V gene lookup returns CDR1 SQVTM and CDR2 ANQGSEA. This CDR3 spans 13 amino acids. This CDR3 is CSAQGGLNYGYTF. CDR3 DNA sequence: TGCAGCGCTCAGGGGGGACTTAACTATGGCTACACCTTC.

This clonotype was counted only a few times. The V call is TRBV14, the J call TRBJ1-2; D is ambiguous. V was cut by 11 bases and J by 5 bases, with 30 bases left in between. The CDR3 has 17 amino acids. Germline V gene lookup returns CDR1 SGHDN and CDR2 FVKESK. DNA of the CDR3: TGTGCCTCGGCAGCTGCCAGGAGCCCACTCCCGGCTTATGGCTACACCTTC. Its translation is CASAAARSPLPAYGYTF.

In its sample, this clonotype was seen a few times. The gene calls are TRBV5-4 and TRBJ2-7, with 8 bases matching TRBD2. Germline CDR1 and CDR2: SGHNT and YYREEE (reference sequence). The ends lost 4 bases at V and 2 bases at J; junction bases unmatched: 11. This CDR3 contains 16 residues. The CDR3 region has the DNA TGTGCCAGCAGCCCCGATGACGGTAGCGGGACCTACGAGCAGTACTTC. Its protein product is CASSPDDGSGTYEQYF.

This clonotype was detected a few times. This chain joins TRBV7-6 and TRBJ2-1; D may be TRBD2 (6 bases). V lost 4 bases, J lost 4 bases, and 14 bases lay in between. There are 15 residues in the CDR3. Germline lookup yields CDR1 SGHVS and CDR2 FNYEAQ. The CDR3 nucleotides read TGTGCCAGCAGCTCTCCGCCGGGGGTATACAATGAGCAGTTCTTC. This encodes CASSSPPGVYNEQFF.

This clonotype was counted a few times. The V call is TRBV4-1, the J call TRBJ1-2; possible D gene TRBD1, 5 bases. Trimming took off 0 bases at V and 2 bases at J, with 10 bases between the two ends. Germline values: CDR1 MGHRA, CDR2 YSYEKL. CDR3 length: 15 amino acids. The CDR3 is CASSQDPGENYGYTF. DNA for the CDR3: TGCGCCAGCAGCCAAGACCCGGGGGAGAACTATGGCTACACCTTC.

The gene calls are TRBV3-1 and TRBJ2-3; 8 positions agree with TRBD2. This CDR3 has 16 amino acids. The germline gives CDR1 LGHDT, CDR2 YNNKEL (reference sequence). Trimming cost V 0 bases and J 4 bases; bases outside gene matches: 6. Written as DNA, the CDR3 is TGTGCCAGCAGCCAAGAAGCCGGGGGGGCGGCAGATACGCAGTATTTT. The encoded protein is CASSQEAGGAADTQYF.

About this clonotype: The junction departs from the called germline gene at one end, perhaps through a read error. The chain joins TRBV4-2 to TRBJ1-1; 9 nucleotides align to TRBD1. This CDR3 contains 16 residues. Germline CDR1 LGHNA, CDR2 YNFKEQ. CDR3 sequence: CDSSQDYGQGTSEAFF. CDR3 sequence (DNA): TGTGACAGCAGCCAAGATTACGGACAGGGGACGAGTGAAGCTTTCTTT.

This clonotype was counted only a few times. The CDR3 sequence: CASSAPVSSGANTEAFF. The CDR3 DNA follows: TGTGCCAGCAGCGCGCCCGTCTCATCGGGGGCGAACACTGAAGCTTTCTTT. V is TRBV11-1 and J is TRBJ1-1; tentative D call: TRBD1 (6 bases). Trimming cost V 5 bases and J 1 base, with 20 bases left between them. CDR1 is SGHAT, CDR2 FQDESV, per germline (reference sequence). The CDR3 runs to 17 residues.